What follows is one T cell receptor (beta chain) and its context. Its antigen is unknown. No per-base quality is available; no much larger clone lies one base away. The method behind the library was 5' RACE. The run used an Illumina HiSeq 2500. A second PCR of 7 to 11 cycles was performed with a sample-barcoded 5' primer and a J-beta primer mix. Each TCR beta cDNA molecule received a unique molecular identifier from a template-switch 5' adaptor carrying 12 random nucleotides. Each sample yielded at least 3 million CDR3-containing paired-end reads. The Mint cDNA synthesis kit, primed by a TRBC-specific oligonucleotide, was used to synthesize first-strand cDNA from all RNA. Following uracil-DNA glycosylase treatment, all cDNA underwent a first 18-cycle PCR with the universal primers M1SS and BC2_uni_R. Regarding the original processing steps: For normalization, 1 million high-quality reads, each with a distinct molecular identifier, were randomly selected from each sample. Instead of being binned into consensus sequences, reads that shared molecular identifiers were thrown out. CDR3 identification, clonotype clustering and error correction used MiTCR with a Q25 quality threshold and the strictest error-elimination algorithm. A nonparametric unseen species model using Euler transformation provided a lower-bound estimate of total TCR beta diversity. Through fastp at Q25 and MiXCR, TCRdb rebuilt clones from the public reads, retaining in-frame beta chains. Each entry is one CDR3 protein sequence, shown with its most common DNA and genes. The V and J calls come from TCRdb's annotation, not from the publication. This sample holds nearly 1 million distinct CDR3 sequences; about 51% were observed only once. Over 20% of the sample is in the top ten clones.

The sample belongs to a study of blood T cells in healthy people across ages (dated by TCRdb to between 2015 and 2017). With respect to the entire study: Template switching captured roughly one uniquely barcoded TCR beta cDNA molecule per two T cells in model experiments. Using deep sequencing normalized with unique cDNA molecular identifiers, the study measured how TCR beta repertoire diversity changes with age. Donors of different ages were randomly distributed across sequencing lanes to avoid experimental bias. Using the same blood draw, the study looked at two additional independent replicas of 1 million unique cDNA reads for two donors, one aged 18 to 30 and the other aged 80 or older. Four age groups were formed from the donors: young (average about 17 years), middle-aged (roughly 38), aged (roughly 56) and long-lived (less than 85).

The full study reports these points: As age increased, observed TCR beta diversity per million T cells dropped in a roughly linear way, and a significant reduction was already evident by age about 40. Estimates of total diversity from one million sequenced T cells were regarded as lower bounds and underestimates. Because the CMV infection status of the donors was unknown, age-related changes in expanded clonotypes may potentially have been confounded. Compared with the aged group, the long-lived group had more naive CD4+ T cells, fewer expanded clones and increased TCR diversity, suggesting age selection. Observed TCR beta diversity correlated strongly with the percentage of naive T cells measured by flow cytometry. Bulk unsorted PBMC profiling prevented conclusive comparison of naive and antigen-experienced compartments.

The roughly 39 donors, aged about 6 to 100 years, were systemically healthy Caucasian individuals from Russia. Approximately 9.3 milliliters of peripheral blood were drawn from each donor into EDTA-treated Vacutainer tubes. PBMCs were isolated by Ficoll-Paque density-gradient centrifugation, with at least 7 million obtained per sample. Trizol reagent was used to extract total RNA from the PBMCs, yielding at least 5 micrograms per sample. For every donor, an aliquot of PBMCs went through flow cytometry to measure the percentages of naive CD45RAhigh/CD27high T cells. V drops 5 bases and J drops 2 bases, leaving 11 bases in between. The CDR3 covers 13 residues, taking in both the cysteine and the phenylalanine. The CDR3 DNA has 39 bases and is translated from base 1. In the germline V gene, CDR1 corresponds to SQVTM and CDR2 to ANQGSEA.

Sequencing was done on a sample of blood. This sequence originates from a woman aged 55-70 years in good health. The V and J genes are TRBV29-1 and TRBJ2-3; no D gene is confidently identified. Read as DNA, the sequence is TGCAGCGTTAGGAAGGGATTCACAGATACGCAGTATTTT. Translated, this gives CSVRKGFTDTQYF.